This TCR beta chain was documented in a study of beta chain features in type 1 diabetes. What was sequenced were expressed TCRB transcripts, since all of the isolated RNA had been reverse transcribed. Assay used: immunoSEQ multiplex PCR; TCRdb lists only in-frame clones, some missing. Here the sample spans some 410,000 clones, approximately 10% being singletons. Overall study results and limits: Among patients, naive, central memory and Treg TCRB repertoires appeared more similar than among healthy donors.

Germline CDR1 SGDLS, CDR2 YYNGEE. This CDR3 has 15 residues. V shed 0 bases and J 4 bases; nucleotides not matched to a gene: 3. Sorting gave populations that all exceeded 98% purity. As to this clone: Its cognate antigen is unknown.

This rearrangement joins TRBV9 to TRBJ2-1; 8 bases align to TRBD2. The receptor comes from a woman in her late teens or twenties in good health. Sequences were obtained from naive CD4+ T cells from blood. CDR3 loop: CASSVVLAAYNEQFF. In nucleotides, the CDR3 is TGTGCCAGCAGCGTAGTACTAGCGGCATACAATGAGCAGTTCTTC.